These T cell receptor beta chains were read from a single sample in a study of blood T cell repertoires in COVID-19. Using immunoSEQ multiplex PCR, the repertoire was profiled, and TCRdb retains in-frame clones only, with some absent. The table lists about 69,000 clones, more than 85% of them singletons, with about 5% in the top ten. What was sequenced was peripheral blood. The receptors shown here come from a woman between 55 and 75 years old with active COVID-19. Both conserved end residues are part of each CDR3. Fields, in order: J gene, CDR3 length, V gene, CDR3 protein.

>TRBJ2-2|15|TRBV3-1/TRBV3-2
CASSARDRGTGELFF
>TRBJ1-1|12|TRBV28
CASSLGQGEAFF
>TRBJ1-1|12|TRBV5-1
CASRGRGTEAFF
>TRBJ2-5|16|TRBV5-1
CASSLTTSGYQETQYF
>TRBJ1-1|14|TRBV28
CASGEGGEDTEAFF
>TRBJ1-3|15|TRBV3-1/TRBV3-2
CASSRTALSGNTIYF
>TRBJ2-5|15|TRBV18
CASSPLREGRETQYF
>TRBJ1-1|14|TRBV19
CASSNRGWATEAFF
>TRBJ1-5|15|TRBV18
CASSRDSNSNQPQHF
>TRBJ1-2|14|TRBV5-4
CASSLEARGIGYTF
>TRBJ2-7|14|TRBV27
CAILWTGRTYEQYF
>TRBJ2-7|15|TRBV27
CASSGSGRRIREQYF
>TRBJ1-3|13|TRBV12-3/TRBV12-4
CASSSYSGNTIYF
>TRBJ2-5|13|TRBV5-6
CASSLTHQETQYF
>TRBJ1-2|15|TRBV3-1/TRBV3-2
CASSQVGRDDYGYTF
>TRBJ1-1|13|TRBV11-2
CASSLVEGSEAFF
>TRBJ1-1|16|TRBV7-8
CASSPPIRVGRTEAFF
>TRBJ1-4|14|TRBV5-6
CASSQTGANEKLFF
>TRBJ2-1|14|TRBV10-3
CATLGGSSYNEQFF
>TRBJ1-5|15|TRBV4-2
CASSQRAGSDQPQHF
>TRBJ1-2|16|TRBV7-9
CASSAPRGQGHYGYTF
>TRBJ1-4|15|TRBV29-1
CSVVGTGGFNEKLFF
>TRBJ2-5|16|TRBV5-1
CASSLGASGNGETQYF
>TRBJ2-1|13|TRBV21-1
CASKALDSNEQFF
>TRBJ2-5|15|TRBV19
CASSTQGLAEETQYF
>TRBJ1-2|15|TRBV7-9
CASSLGTGVGYGYTF
>TRBJ2-1|19|TRBV5-5
CASSLSGRTSGRDYNEQFF
>TRBJ1-1|15|TRBV5-1
CASSTLRGFVTEAFF
>TRBJ2-1|14|TRBV11-3
CASSLASGKGEQFF
>TRBJ1-1|14|TRBV28
CASSPGQEYTEAFF
>TRBJ1-3|16|TRBV5-1
CASSFSDRASGNTIYF
>TRBJ1-5|15|TRBV19
CASTKSDRPNQPQHF
>TRBJ1-5|14|TRBV27
CASTPRGGQQPQHF
>TRBJ1-2|15|TRBV28
CASSFGDRFSYGYTF
>TRBJ2-5|13|TRBV2
CASNSAAVETQYF
>TRBJ2-2|16|TRBV18
CASSPSGTANTGELFF
>TRBJ2-7|14|TRBV5-1
CASSIGTVSYEQYF
>TRBJ2-5|15|TRBV5-4
CASSLPAVSQETQYF
>TRBJ2-7|16|TRBV30
CAWARPMSGLSNEQYF
>TRBJ2-7|13|TRBV6-5
CASSTTRDNEQYF
>TRBJ2-1|14|TRBV5-1
CASRAGETYNEQFF
>TRBJ2-2|13|TRBV5-1
CASSLAGTGELFF
>TRBJ2-7|16|TRBV5-4
CASSLGSGLITYEQYF
>TRBJ2-2|14|TRBV11-2
CASSFAERTGELFF
>TRBJ1-6|16|TRBV15
CATSRDPDRRNSPLHF
>TRBJ2-7|14|TRBV19
CASSSDRMTYEQYF
>TRBJ2-1|13|TRBV27
CASSHRGYNEQFF
>TRBJ1-5|14|TRBV27
CASSPRDRGQPQHF
>TRBJ1-4|13|TRBV19
CASSAGRLEKLFF
>TRBJ2-1|18|TRBV6-1
CASSDAGGGRSSYNEQFF
>TRBJ2-5|14|TRBV19
CASKATSNSETQYF
>TRBJ2-1|14|TRBV19
CASSRGAHLNEQFF
>TRBJ2-1|19|TRBV11-2
CASSLYGTSGYSSYNEQFF
>TRBJ2-5|14|TRBV7-9
CASSFQGTAETQYF
>TRBJ2-2|15|TRBV2
CASNDRGSGTGELFF
>TRBJ1-2|13|TRBV4-1
CASSQDQAYGYTF
>TRBJ2-1|15|TRBV6-5
CASSYSWTPYNEQFF
>TRBJ2-7|12|TRBV7-9
CASSPTGYEQYF
>TRBJ1-2|15|TRBV30
CAWSVMEGALGGYTF